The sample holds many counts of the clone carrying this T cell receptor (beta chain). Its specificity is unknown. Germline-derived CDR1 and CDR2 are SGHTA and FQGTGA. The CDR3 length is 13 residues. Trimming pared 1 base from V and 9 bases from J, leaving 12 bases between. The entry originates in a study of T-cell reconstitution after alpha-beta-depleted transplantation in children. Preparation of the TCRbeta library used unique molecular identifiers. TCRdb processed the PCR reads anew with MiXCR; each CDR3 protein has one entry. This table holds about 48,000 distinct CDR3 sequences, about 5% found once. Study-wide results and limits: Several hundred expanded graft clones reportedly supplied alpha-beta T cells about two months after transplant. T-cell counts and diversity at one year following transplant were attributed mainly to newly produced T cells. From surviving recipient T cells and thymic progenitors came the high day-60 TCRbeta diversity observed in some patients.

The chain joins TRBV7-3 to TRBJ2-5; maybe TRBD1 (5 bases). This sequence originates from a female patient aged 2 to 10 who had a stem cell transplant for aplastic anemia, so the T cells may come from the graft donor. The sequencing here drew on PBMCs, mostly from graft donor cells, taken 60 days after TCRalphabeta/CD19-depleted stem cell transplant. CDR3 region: CASSLKWGASQYF. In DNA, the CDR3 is TGTGCCAGCAGCTTAAAATGGGGCGCGTCCCAGTACTTC.